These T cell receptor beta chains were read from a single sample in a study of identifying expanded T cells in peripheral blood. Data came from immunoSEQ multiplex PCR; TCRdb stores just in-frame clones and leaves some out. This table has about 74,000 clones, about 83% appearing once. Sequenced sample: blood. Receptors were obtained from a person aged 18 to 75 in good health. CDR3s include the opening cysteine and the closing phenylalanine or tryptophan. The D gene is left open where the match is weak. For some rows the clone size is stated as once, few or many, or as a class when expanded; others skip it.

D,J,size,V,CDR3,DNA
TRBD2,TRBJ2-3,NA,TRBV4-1,CASSQMGLAGVTDTQYF,TGCGCCAGCAGCCAAATGGGACTAGCGGGAGTCACAGATACGCAGTATTTT
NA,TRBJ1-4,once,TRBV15,CATSRVTTGYNEKLFF,TGTGCCACCAGCAGAGTTACGACAGGCTATAATGAAAAACTGTTTTTT
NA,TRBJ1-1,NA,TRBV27,CASSSHNTGWTEAFF,TGTGCCAGCAGTTCTCATAATACGGGTTGGACTGAAGCTTTCTTT
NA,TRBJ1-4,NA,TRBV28,CASSPPGGSNEKLFF,TGTGCCAGCAGTCCGCCCGGGGGGAGTAATGAAAAACTGTTTTTT
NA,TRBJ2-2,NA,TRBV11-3,CASSLNLGGLGGGTGELFF,TGTGCCAGCAGCTTGAACCTAGGCGGATTGGGTGGCGGCACCGGGGAGCTGTTTTTT
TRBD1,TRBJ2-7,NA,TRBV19,CASSRNRGYSYEQYF,TGTGCCAGTAGTCGTAACAGGGGGTACTCCTACGAGCAGTACTTC
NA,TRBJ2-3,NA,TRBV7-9,CASSLQGDTQYF,TGTGCCAGCAGCTTACAGGGAGATACGCAGTATTTT
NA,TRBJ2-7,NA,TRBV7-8,CASSLGVSWERPYEQYF,TGTGCCAGCAGCTTAGGGGTTTCGTGGGAAAGGCCCTACGAGCAGTACTTC
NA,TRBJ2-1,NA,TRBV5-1,CASSLAPPSSYNEQFF,TGCGCCAGCAGCTTGGCTCCCCCGAGCTCCTACAATGAGCAGTTCTTC
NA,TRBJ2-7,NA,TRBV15,CATSREAGASFYEQYF,TGTGCCACCAGCAGAGAGGCAGGGGCGTCCTTTTACGAGCAGTACTTC
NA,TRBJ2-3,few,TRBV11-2,CASSSSGLSSTDTQYF,TGTGCCAGCAGCTCTTCAGGACTTTCTAGCACAGATACGCAGTATTTT
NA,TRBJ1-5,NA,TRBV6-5,CASGGLEGPEPQHF,TGTGCCAGCGGGGGTCTCGAGGGGCCTGAGCCCCAGCATTTT
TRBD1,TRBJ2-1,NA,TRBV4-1,CASSQDFRTGGINEQFF,TGCGCCAGCAGCCAAGATTTCAGGACAGGGGGGATAAATGAGCAGTTCTTC
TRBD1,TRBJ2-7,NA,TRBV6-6,CASSYSRDRVLQQYF,TGTGCCAGCAGTTACTCGAGGGACAGGGTTTTGCAGCAGTACTTC
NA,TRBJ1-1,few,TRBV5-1,CASSLVSSATEAFF,TGCGCCAGCAGCTTGGTATCTAGCGCCACTGAAGCTTTCTTT
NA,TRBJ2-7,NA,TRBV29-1,CSARGLRSSYEQYF,TGCAGCGCCCGAGGACTCAGAAGCTCCTACGAGCAGTACTTC
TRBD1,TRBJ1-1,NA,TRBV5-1,CASSYTGVGTEAFF,TGCGCCAGCAGTTATACAGGGGTAGGGACTGAAGCTTTCTTT
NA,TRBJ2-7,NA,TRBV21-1,CASSKDSGCEQYF,TGTGCCAGCAGCAAAGATAGTGGGTGCGAGCAGTACTTC
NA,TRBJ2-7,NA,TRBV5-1,CASSPQGPYEQYF,TGCGCCAGCAGCCCACAGGGTCCGTACGAGCAGTACTTC
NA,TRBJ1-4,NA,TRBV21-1,CASSSQTGGEKLFF,TGTGCCAGCAGCAGTCAGACAGGGGGGGAAAAACTGTTTTTT
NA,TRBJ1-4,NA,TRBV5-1,CASSLATRNGEKLFF,TGCGCCAGCAGCTTGGCCACCAGGAATGGTGAAAAACTGTTTTTT
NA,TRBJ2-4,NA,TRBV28,CASSFHLGSGGIQYF,TGTGCCAGCAGTTTTCATCTAGGGTCGGGCGGCATTCAGTACTTC
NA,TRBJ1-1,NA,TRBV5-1,CASKWTDMNTEAFF,TGCGCCAGCAAATGGACGGACATGAACACTGAAGCTTTCTTT
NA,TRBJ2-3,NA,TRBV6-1,CASSEAGDLSHTQYF,TGTGCCAGCAGTGAAGCGGGGGATCTTTCGCATACGCAGTATTTT
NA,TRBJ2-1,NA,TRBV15,CATSSDTPNEQFF,TGTGCCACCAGCAGTGATACCCCCAATGAGCAGTTCTTC
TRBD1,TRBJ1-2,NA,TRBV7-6,CASSLRDRASYTF,TGTGCCAGCAGCCTCCGGGACAGGGCTTCCTACACCTTC
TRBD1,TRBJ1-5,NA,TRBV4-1,CASSQGQLNQPQHF,TGCGCCAGCAGCCAGGGACAGCTCAATCAGCCCCAGCATTTT
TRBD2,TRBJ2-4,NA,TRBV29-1,CSVLLAGGSLAKNIQYF,TGCAGCGTCCTCCTAGCGGGAGGTTCTCTAGCCAAAAACATTCAGTACTTC
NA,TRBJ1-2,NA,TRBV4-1,CASSHPVGGVYGYTF,TGCGCCAGCAGCCACCCGGTGGGGGGTGTCTATGGCTACACCTTC
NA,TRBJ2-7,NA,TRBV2,CASSGGVVGDEQYF,TGTGCCAGCAGTGGAGGAGTTGTAGGGGACGAGCAGTACTTC